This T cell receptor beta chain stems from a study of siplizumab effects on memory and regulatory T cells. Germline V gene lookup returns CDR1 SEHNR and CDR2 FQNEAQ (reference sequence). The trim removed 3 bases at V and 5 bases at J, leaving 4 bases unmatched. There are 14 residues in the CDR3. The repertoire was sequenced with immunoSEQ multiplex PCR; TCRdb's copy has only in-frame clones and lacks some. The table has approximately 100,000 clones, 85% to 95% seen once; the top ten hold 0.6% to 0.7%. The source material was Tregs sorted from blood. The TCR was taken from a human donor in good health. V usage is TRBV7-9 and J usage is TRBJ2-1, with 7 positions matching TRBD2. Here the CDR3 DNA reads TGTGCCAGCAGCTTTGGCGGGGGAAACAATGAGCAGTTCTTC. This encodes CASSFGGGNNEQFF.